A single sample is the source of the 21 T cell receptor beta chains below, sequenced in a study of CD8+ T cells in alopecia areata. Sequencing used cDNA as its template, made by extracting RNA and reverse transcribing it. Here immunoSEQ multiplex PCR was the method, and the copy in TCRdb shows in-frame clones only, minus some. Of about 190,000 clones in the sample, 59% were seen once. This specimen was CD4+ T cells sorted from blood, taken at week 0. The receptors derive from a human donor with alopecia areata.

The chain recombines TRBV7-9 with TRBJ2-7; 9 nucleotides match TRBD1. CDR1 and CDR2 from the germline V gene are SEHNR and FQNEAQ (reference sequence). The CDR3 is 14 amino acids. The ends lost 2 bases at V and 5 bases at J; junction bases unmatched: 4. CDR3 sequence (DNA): TGTGCCAGCAGCTTACCGGGACAGGGAGACGAGCAGTACTTC. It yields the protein CASSLPGQGDEQYF.

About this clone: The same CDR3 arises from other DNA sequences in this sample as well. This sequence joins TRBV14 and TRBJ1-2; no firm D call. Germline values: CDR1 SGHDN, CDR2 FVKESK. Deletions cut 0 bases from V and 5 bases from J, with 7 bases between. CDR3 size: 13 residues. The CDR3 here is CASSQDQQYGYTF. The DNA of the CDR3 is TGTGCCAGCAGCCAAGATCAACAGTATGGCTACACCTTC.

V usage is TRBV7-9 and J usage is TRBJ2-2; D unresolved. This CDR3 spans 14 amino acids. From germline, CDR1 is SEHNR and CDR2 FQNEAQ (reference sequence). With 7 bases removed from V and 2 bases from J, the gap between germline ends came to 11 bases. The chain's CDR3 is CASMFGINTGELFF. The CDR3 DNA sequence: TGTGCCAGCATGTTTGGAATAAACACCGGGGAGCTGTTTTTT. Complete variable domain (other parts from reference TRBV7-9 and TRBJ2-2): DTGVSQNPRHKITKRGQNVTFRCDPISEHNRLYWYRQTLGQGPEFLTYFQNEAQLEKSRLLSDRFSAERPKGSFSTLEIQRTEQGDSAMYLCASMFGINTGELFFGEGSRLTVL.

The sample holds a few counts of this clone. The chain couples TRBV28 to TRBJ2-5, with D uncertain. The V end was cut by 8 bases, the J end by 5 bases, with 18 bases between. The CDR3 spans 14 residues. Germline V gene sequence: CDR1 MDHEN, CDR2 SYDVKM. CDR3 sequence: CASREDPVRETQYF. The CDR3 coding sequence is TGTGCCAGCCGCGAGGACCCAGTCAGGGAGACCCAGTACTTC.

In DNA form, the CDR3 reads TGCAGCGTTGATAATCGGCAGCGAACAAGCCCCGGAGCTTTCTTT. It encodes CSVDNRQRTSPGAFF. This chain joins TRBV29-1 and TRBJ1-1; D is unresolved. The CDR3 totals 15 residues. Trimming removed 3 bases from V and 10 bases from J, with 24 bases in between. Germline V gives CDR1 SQVTM, CDR2 ANQGSEA. Variable domain in full (rest from reference TRBV29-1 and TRBJ1-1): SAVISQKPSRDICQRGTSLTIQCQVDSQVTMMFWYRQQPGQSLTLIATANQGSEATYESGFVIDKFPISRPNLTFSTLTVSNMSPEDSSIYLCSVDNRQRTSPGAFFGQGTRLTVV.

CDR3 bases: TGTGCCAGCAGTTATCTTGGGACAGGGGGCACTGAAGCTTTCTTT. It is translated as CASSYLGTGGTEAFF. The J gene is TRBJ1-1, the V gene TRBV6-6; TRBD1 aligns across 11 bases. In germline, CDR1 is MNHNY, CDR2 SVGAGI (reference sequence). The V gene end was trimmed by 3 bases and the J gene end by 4 bases; junction bases not matched to a gene: 4. This CDR3 has 15 residues.

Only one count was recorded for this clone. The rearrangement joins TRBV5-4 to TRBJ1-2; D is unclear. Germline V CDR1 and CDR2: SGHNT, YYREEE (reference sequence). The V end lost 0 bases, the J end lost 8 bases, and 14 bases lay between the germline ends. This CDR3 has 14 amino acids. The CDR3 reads CASSLAGLSSGYTF. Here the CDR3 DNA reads TGTGCCAGCAGCTTGGCCGGGCTGTCGTCCGGCTACACCTTC.

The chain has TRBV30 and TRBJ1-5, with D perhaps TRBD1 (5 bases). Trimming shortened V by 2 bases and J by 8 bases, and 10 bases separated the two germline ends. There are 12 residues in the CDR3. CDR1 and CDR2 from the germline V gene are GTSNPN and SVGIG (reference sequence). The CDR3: CAWSTRGKPQHF. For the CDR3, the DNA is TGTGCCTGGAGTACCCGGGGCAAGCCCCAGCATTTT. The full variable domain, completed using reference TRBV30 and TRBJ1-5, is SQTIHQWPATLVQPVGSPLSLECTVEGTSNPNLYWYRQAAGRGLQLLFYSVGIGQISSEVPQNLSASRPQDRQFILSSKKLLLSDSGFYLCAWSTRGKPQHFGDGTRLSIL.

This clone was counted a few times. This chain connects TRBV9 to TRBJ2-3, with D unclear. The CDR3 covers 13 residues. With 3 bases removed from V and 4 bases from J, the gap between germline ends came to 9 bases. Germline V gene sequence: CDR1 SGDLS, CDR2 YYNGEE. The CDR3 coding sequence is TGTGCCAGCAGCGGGGGTCTCGCAGATACGCAGTATTTT. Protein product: CASSGGLADTQYF.

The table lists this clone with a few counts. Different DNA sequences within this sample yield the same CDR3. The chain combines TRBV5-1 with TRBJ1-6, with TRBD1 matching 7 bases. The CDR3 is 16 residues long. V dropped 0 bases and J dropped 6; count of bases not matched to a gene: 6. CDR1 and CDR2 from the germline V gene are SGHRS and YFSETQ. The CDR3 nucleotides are TGCGCCAGCAGCTTGGGACCAGGGGGGAGTAATTCACCCCTCCACTTT. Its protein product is CASSLGPGGSNSPLHF. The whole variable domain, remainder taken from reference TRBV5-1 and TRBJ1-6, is KAGVTQTPRYLIKTRGQQVTLSCSPISGHRSVSWYQQTPGQGLQFLFEYFSETQRNKGNFPGRFSGRQFSNSRSEMNVSTLELGDSALYLCASSLGPGGSNSPLHFGNGTRLTVT.

The CDR3 region is CAWSVLGGHGSGNTIYF. The DNA for the CDR3 is TGTGCCTGGAGTGTCCTGGGAGGGCACGGCTCTGGAAACACCATATATTTT. The rearrangement uses TRBV30 and TRBJ1-3, with no clear D. The CDR3 sequence is 17 residues long. The germline V gene has CDR1 GTSNPN and CDR2 SVGIG (reference sequence). Deletions cut 0 bases from V and 0 bases from J, with 15 bases between.

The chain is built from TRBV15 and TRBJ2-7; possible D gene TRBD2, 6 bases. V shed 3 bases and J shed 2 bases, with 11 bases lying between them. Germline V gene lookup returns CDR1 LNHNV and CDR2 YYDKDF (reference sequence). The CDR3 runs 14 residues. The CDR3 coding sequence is TGTGCCACCAGCAGGGGGACTGGGGCCTACGAGCAGTACTTC. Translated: CATSRGTGAYEQYF.

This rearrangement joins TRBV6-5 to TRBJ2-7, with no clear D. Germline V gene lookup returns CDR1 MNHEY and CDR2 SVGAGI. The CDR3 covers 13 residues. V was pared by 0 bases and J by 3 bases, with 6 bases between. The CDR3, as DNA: TGTGCCAGCAGTTACTCGCCAGACTACGAGCAGTACTTC. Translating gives CASSYSPDYEQYF.

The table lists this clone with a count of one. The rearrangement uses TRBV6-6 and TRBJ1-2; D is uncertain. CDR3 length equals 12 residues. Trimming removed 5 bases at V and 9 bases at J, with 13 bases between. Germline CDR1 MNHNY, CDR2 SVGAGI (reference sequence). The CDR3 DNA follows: TGTGCCAGCAGTCCAGACCTAGGTAGCTACACCTTC. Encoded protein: CASSPDLGSYTF.

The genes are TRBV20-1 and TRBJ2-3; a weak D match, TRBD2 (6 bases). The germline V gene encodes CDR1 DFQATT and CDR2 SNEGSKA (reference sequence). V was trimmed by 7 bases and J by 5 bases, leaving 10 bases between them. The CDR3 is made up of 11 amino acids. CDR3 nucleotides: TGCAGTGTCCCGGAGGGAGATACGCAGTATTTT. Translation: CSVPEGDTQYF.

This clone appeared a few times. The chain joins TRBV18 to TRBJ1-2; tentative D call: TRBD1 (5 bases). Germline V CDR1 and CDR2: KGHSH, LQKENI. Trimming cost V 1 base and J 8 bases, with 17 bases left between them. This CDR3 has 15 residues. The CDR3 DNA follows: TGTGCCAGCTCACCACTTATGGGATCTGGGGCAGGCTACACCTTC. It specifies CASSPLMGSGAGYTF.

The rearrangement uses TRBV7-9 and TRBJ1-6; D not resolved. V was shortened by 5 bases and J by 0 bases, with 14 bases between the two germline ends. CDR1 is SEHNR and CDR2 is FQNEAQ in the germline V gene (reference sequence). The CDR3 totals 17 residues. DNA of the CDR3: TGTGCCAGCAGCCCGGAGTCAGGCAGCTCCTATAATTCACCCCTCCACTTT. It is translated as CASSPESGSSYNSPLHF.

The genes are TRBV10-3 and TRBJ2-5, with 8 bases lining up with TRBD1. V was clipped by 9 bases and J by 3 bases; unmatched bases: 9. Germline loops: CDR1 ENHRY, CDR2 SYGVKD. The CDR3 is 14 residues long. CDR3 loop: CAIRLGQGEETQYF. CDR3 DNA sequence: TGTGCCATTAGGCTCGGACAGGGCGAAGAGACCCAGTACTTC.

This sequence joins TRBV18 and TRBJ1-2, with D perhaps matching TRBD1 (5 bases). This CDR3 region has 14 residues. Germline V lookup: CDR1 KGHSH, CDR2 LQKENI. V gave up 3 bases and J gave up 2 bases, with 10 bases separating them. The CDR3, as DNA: TGTGCCAGCTCACCGCCGGGGCAGAACTATGGCTACACCTTC. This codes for CASSPPGQNYGYTF.

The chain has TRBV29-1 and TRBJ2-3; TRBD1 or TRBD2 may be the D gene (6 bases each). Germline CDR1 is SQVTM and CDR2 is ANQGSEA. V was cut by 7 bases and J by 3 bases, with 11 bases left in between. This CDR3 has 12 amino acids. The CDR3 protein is CSGEGGTDTQYF. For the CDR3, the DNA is TGCAGCGGAGAGGGGGGTACAGATACGCAGTATTTT.

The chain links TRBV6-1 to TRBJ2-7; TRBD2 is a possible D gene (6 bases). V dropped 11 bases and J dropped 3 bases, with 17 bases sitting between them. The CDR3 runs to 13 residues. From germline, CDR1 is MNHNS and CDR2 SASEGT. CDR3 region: CAARDFNLYEQYF. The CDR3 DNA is TGTGCCGCCCGGGACTTCAATCTCTACGAGCAGTACTTC.